This record looks at one TCR beta chain sequence and its context. This record comes from a study of OX40 agonist ivuxolimab in advanced cancers. At the level of the study: Over 30% of patients had received prior checkpoint inhibitor therapy. Partial response was recorded in three patients: one hepatocellular carcinoma and two cutaneous melanoma cases.

There are 15 residues in the CDR3. With 5 bases removed from V and 2 bases from J, the gap between germline ends came to 10 bases. CDR1 and CDR2 from the germline V gene are LGHNA and YSLEER. Clones were sequenced by immunoSEQ multiplex PCR, and TCRdb holds only the in-frame ones, with some missing. The data contain roughly 52,000 clones, 77% of them singletons. Patients who had autoimmune disease history or got systemic immunosuppression were left out. Drawing of blood for sampling happened at baseline, at cycle 4 day 1, and at cycle 7 day 1. The gene calls are TRBV4-3 and TRBJ1-6; possible D gene TRBD1, 6 bases. The specimen was CD4+ or CD8+ T cells sorted from blood, collected in a trial of the OX40 agonist ivuxolimab. The receptor was derived from an adult with an advanced solid tumor such as melanoma, head and neck, liver or kidney cancer. CDR3 amino acids: CASSSGQTYNSPLHF. The CDR3 DNA follows: TGCGCCAGCAGCTCAGGACAGACCTATAATTCACCCCTCCACTTT.